This paragraph reports one TCR beta chain. Germline CDR1 and CDR2: SEHNR and FQNEAQ (reference sequence). J gave up 2 bases and V 5 bases, and 6 bases lay outside the gene matches. The CDR3 contains 15 residues. The data were taken from a study of OX40 agonist ivuxolimab in advanced cancers. Method: immunoSEQ multiplex PCR; TCRdb's copy keeps in-frame clones and lacks some. Of some 43,000 clones in the sample, 87% were seen once. V is TRBV7-9 and J is TRBJ2-7; TRBD2 matches at 10 bases. The source material was CD4+ or CD8+ T cells sorted from blood, sampled in a trial of the OX40 agonist ivuxolimab. The receptor's source is an adult with an advanced solid tumor such as melanoma, head and neck, liver or kidney cancer. The DNA for the CDR3 is TGTGCCAGCAGCCCCAGGACTAGCGGAGCCTACGAGCAGTACTTC. Protein sequence: CASSPRTSGAYEQYF.